This TCR beta chain was observed in a study of shared clonotypes between healthy human individuals (TCRdb year 2020). About the study as a whole: The cohort comprised a couple of women and a few men aged 18 to 49 years. For each donor, CD4 naive and CD4 memory were each run on three plates, CD8 naive on two plates, and CD8 memory on one plate. The study deeply sequenced blood TCR repertoires of about 5 healthy adults to estimate repertoire size and the extent of clonotype sharing between individuals. To increase sequencing depth and limit assay-specific biases, TCR repertoire library preparation and sequencing were carried out by different laboratories using diverse techniques. Per donor, leukapheresis produced somewhere between about 0.94 and 10 billion PBMCs. Study-wide conclusions, independent of this receptor: Estimated clonotype richness was generally larger for naive than for memory subsets. About 5% of naive CD4, 3.5% of naive CD8, about 2.1% of memory CD4, and more than 0.35% of memory CD8 clonotypes were shared across several donors. Pairwise subsampling led to the expectation that sequencing depth would affect the degree of clonotype sharing among donors. Even with the large sequencing depth, rarefaction of the sorted-subset datasets indicated that sequencing was incomplete. Sampling was limited to blood, and TCR repertoires in tissue likely differ from TCR repertoires in blood. Because the study included a small number of donors, the genetic and exposure-history diversity represented was limited. Compared with non-shared clonotypes, clonotypes shared by all four sorted-subset donors had higher generation probabilities.

Healthy HIV-negative adults with no recently reported acute infections or vaccinations were included as donors. Every donor was a Caucasian adult residing in Nashville, Tennessee, USA. Magnetic negative selection was used to enrich CD4+ T cells, after which naive cells were positively selected on CD45RA and the negative fraction became the memory subset. Blood was obtained by leukapheresis, after which PBMCs were separated by Ficoll-Histopaque density gradient centrifugation and cryopreserved in liquid nitrogen vapor phase. Purity and quantity of every magnetically sorted T cell population were checked by analytical flow cytometry. Genomic DNA was isolated from each sorted fraction and quantified by UV absorbance on a Nanodrop 2000c. V has 10 bases trimmed and J has 4 bases trimmed; junction bases matching no gene number 19. For CDR1 and CDR2, the germline V gene lists SGHDN and FVKESK. Taken from cysteine to phenylalanine, the CDR3 has 17 residues. Only CDR3 DNA remains: 51 bases, in frame from the first base.

TCR CDR3 regions were amplified from genomic DNA by multiplex PCR using the deep immunoSEQ assay. For each cell subset, the extracted genomic DNA was distributed evenly across all wells of several immunoSEQ 96-well plates, and each plate served as one replicate. For sorted subsets, roughly 200 ng of genomic DNA, equivalent to around 31,000 T cell genomes, went into each replicate PCR. Purified libraries were measured with a Qubit 3.0 fluorometer, size-checked on a Bioanalyzer 2100, and measured again with the KAPA Library Quantification kit. Every immunoSEQ 96-well plate was sequenced on a separate single-read 150-cycle Illumina NextSeq 550 flow cell. As for the original processing: Because the immunoSEQ output held only junctional sequences and lacked quality scores, the filtering could not match the filtering applied to full-length reads. Sequences were annotated with PyIR, a Python wrapper for IgBLAST v1.9, using IMGT germline references to assign V/J genes and CDR3. Reads were removed for weak V/J assignments (E-value above 1e-6), missing CDR3, stop codons, out-of-frame junctions, or ambiguous translated residues. V3J clonotypes were defined by identical inferred V gene, J gene, and CDR3 amino acid sequence. The percentage overlap between two repertoires was calculated by dividing the number of shared unique clonotypes by the size of the smaller repertoire. Three approaches were used to assess repertoire richness: RTK rarefaction, the Chao1 estimator, and Recon v2.1 estimates of unobserved clonotypes. For all TCRbeta clonotypes obtained by the gDNA method from four donors, generation probabilities were computed with OLGA. The source is immuneACCESS, and TCRdb retained only in-frame sequences with V and J called. Part of the clones is not carried over; for the studies checked, unresolved V genes explain less than half of this, and the remainder is unexplained. V and J calls and clone size come straight from that table; D and trimming were deduced from the DNA. In all, the sample holds about 2.3 million clones, and just over 90% of those were seen once. About 0.39% of the sample is in the top ten clones.

Comments on this clone: Its target antigen remains unknown. One base away there is no much larger clone; base qualities are not given.

The chain links TRBV14 with TRBJ2-3, with 8 bases aligning to TRBD2. The TCR comes from a man between 18 and 35 years old in good health. Some clones in this sample may be carry-over from other donors' samples. The sequencing input was naive CD4+ T cells from PBMCs. In light of the paper, this sample's cell subset or site label describes: CD45RA+ positively selected. CDR3 protein: CANIFRLAGCGADTQYF. The DNA sequence reads TGTGCCAACATATTCAGGCTAGCGGGTTGTGGGGCAGATACGCAGTATTTT.